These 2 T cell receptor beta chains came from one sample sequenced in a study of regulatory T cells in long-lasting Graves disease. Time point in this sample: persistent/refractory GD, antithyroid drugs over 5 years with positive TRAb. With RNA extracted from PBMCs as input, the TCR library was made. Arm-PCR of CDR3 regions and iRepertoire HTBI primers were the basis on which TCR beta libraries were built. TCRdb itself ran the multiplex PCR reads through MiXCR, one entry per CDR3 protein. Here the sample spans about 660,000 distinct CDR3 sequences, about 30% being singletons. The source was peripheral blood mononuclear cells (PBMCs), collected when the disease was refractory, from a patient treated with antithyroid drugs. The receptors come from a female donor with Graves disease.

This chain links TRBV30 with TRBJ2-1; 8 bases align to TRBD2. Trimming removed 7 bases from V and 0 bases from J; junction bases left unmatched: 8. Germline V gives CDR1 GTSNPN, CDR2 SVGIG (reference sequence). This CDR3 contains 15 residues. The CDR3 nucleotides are TGTGCCTCCAGACCCAGCGGGAGCTCCTACAATGAGCAGTTCTTC. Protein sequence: CASRPSGSSYNEQFF. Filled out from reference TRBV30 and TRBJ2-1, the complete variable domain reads SQTIHQWPATLVQPVGSPLSLECTVEGTSNPNLYWYRQAAGRGLQLLFYSVGIGQISSEVPQNLSASRPQDRQFILSSKKLLLSDSGFYLCASRPSGSSYNEQFFGPGTRLTVL.

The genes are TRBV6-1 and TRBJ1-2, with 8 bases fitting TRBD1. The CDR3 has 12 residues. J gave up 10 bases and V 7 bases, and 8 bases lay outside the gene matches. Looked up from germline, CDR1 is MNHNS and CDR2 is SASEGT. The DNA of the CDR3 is TGTGCCAGCACTCCTAGACAGGGGTACTACACCTTC. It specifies CASTPRQGYYTF.